This record looks at one T cell receptor (beta chain) sequence and its context. Different DNA sequences within this sample yield the same CDR3. This CDR3 has 15 residues. Looked up from germline, CDR1 is MNHEY and CDR2 is SVGAGI. With V trimmed by 2 bases and J by 2 bases, 4 bases remained unmatched. The sample belongs to a study of blood T cell repertoires in COVID-19. Turning to the study itself: Acute and convalescent COVID-19 specimens originated in the United States, Italy and Spain. T cells, B-cell-depleted T cells, or PBMCs provided the cDNA or gDNA that served as material.

Original methodology: Estimation of nucleated cell counts was performed using reference gene primer amplification. The table came from immunoSEQ multiplex PCR; TCRdb's copy has only in-frame clones and leaves some out. The V and J calls and clone size were taken over from that table, and D and trimming were inferred from the DNA. Here the sample spans about 260,000 clones, 80% to 90% being singletons. The sequence was obtained from a man aged 25 to 45 with active or convalescent COVID-19. Material: peripheral blood. The V call is TRBV6-5, the J call TRBJ1-2; 8 bases align to TRBD1. CDR3 in amino acids: CASSYSRTGNYGYTF. The DNA of the CDR3 is TGTGCCAGCAGTTACAGCAGGACAGGGAACTATGGCTACACCTTC.